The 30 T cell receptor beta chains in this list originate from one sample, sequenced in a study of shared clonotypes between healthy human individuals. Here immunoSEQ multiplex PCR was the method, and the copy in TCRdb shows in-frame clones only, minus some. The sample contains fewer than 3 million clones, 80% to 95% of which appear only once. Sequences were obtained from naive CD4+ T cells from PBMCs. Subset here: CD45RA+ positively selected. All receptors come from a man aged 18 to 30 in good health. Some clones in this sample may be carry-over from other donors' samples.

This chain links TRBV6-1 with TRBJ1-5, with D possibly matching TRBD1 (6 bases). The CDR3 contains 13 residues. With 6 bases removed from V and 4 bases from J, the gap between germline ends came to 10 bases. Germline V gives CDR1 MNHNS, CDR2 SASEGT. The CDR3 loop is CASSPGENQPQHF. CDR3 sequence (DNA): TGTGCCAGCAGCCCAGGGGAAAATCAGCCCCAGCATTTT.

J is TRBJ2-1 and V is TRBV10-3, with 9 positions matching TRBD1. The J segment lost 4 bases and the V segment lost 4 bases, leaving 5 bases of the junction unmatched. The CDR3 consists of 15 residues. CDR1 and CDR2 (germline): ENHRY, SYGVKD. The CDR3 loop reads CAISGGQGLYNEQFF. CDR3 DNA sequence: TGTGCCATCAGTGGGGGACAGGGCTTATACAATGAGCAGTTCTTC.

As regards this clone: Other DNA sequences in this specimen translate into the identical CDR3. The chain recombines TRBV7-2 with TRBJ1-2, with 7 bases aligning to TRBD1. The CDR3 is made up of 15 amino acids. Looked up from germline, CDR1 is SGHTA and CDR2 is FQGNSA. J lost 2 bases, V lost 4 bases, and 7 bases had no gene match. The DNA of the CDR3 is TGTGCCAGCAGCTCTCCGGGACAGCTGAACTATGGCTACACCTTC. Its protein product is CASSSPGQLNYGYTF.

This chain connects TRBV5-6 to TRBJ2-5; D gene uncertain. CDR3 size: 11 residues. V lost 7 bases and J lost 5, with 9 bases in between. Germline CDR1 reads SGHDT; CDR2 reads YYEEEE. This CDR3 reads CASHSTETQYF. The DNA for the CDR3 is TGTGCCAGCCATAGCACTGAGACCCAGTACTTC.

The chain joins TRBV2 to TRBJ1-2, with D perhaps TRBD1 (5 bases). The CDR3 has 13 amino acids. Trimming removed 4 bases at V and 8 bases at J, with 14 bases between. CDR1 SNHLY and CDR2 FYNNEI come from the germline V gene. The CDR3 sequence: CASSGQPDGGYTF. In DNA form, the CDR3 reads TGTGCCAGCAGTGGACAGCCCGACGGGGGCTACACCTTC.

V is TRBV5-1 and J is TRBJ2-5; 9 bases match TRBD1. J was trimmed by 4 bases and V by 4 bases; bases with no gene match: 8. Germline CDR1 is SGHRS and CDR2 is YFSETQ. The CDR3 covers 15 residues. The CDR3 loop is CASSPGTGRRETQYF. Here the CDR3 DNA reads TGCGCCAGCAGCCCCGGGACAGGGAGGAGAGAGACCCAGTACTTC.

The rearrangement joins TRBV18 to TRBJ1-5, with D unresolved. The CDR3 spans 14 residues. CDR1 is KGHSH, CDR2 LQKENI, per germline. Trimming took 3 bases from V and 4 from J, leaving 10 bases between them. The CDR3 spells CASSPVERNQPQHF. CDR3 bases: TGTGCCAGCTCACCGGTCGAGAGAAATCAGCCCCAGCATTTT.

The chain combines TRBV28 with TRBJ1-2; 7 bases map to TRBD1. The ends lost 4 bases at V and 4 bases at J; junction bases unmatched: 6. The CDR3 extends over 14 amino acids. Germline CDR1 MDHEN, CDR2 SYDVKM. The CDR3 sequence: CASSSRGRSYGYTF. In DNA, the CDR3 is TGTGCCAGCAGTTCGAGGGGGCGCAGCTATGGCTACACCTTC.

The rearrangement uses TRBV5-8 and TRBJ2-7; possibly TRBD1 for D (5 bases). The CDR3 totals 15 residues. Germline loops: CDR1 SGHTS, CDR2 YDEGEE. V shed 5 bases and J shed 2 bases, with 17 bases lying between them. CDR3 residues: CASRLPGAGTYEQYF. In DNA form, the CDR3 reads TGTGCCAGCAGATTGCCCGGAGCAGGGACCTACGAGCAGTACTTC.

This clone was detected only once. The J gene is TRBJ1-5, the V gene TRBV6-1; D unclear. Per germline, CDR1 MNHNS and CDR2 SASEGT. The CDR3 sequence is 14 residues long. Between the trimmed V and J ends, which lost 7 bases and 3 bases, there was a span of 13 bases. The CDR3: CASTRQADNQPQHF. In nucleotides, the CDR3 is TGTGCCAGCACCCGGCAGGCGGACAATCAGCCCCAGCATTTT.

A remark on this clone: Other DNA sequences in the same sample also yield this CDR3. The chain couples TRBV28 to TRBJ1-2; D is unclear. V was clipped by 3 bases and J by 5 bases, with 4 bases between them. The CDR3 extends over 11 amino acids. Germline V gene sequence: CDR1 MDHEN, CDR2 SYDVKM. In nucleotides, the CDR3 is TGTGCCAGCAGTTTTCTATATGGCTACACCTTC. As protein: CASSFLYGYTF.

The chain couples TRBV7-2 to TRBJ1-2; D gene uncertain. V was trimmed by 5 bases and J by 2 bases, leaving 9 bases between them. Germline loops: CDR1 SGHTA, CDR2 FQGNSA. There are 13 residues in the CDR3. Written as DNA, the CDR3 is TGTGCCAGCAGCCAACATTACAACTATGGCTACACCTTC. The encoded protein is CASSQHYNYGYTF. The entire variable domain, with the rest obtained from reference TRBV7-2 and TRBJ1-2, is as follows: GAGVSQSPSNKVTEKGKDVELRCDPISGHTALYWYRQSLGQGLEFLIYFQGNSAPDKSGLPSDRFSAERTGGSVSTLTIQRTQQEDSAVYLCASSQHYNYGYTFGSGTRLTVV.

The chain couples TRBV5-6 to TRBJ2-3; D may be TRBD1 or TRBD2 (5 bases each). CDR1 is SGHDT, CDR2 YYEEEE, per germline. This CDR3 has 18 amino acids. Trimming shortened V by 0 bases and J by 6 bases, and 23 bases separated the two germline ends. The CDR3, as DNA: TGTGCCAGCAGCTTGGCCGGGGCCCCAGCGGCCCTCGGGGATACGCAGTATTTT. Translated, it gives CASSLAGAPAALGDTQYF. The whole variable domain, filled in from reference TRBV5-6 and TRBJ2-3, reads DAGVTQSPTHLIKTRGQQVTLRCSPKSGHDTVSWYQQALGQGPQFIFQYYEEEERQRGNFPDRFSGHQFPNYSSELNVNALLLGDSALYLCASSLAGAPAALGDTQYFGPGTRLTVL.

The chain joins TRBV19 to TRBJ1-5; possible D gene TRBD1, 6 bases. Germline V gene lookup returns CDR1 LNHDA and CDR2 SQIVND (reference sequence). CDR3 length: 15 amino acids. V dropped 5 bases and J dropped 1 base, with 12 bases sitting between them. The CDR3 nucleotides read TGTGCCAGTAGTTCCCCCAGGGGCAGCAATCAGCCCCAGCATTTT. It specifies CASSSPRGSNQPQHF.

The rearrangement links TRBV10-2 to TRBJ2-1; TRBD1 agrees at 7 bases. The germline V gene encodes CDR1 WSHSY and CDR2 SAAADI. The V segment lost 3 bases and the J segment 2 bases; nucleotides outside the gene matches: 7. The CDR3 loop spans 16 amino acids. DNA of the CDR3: TGCGCCAGCAGTGATCCCCCAGGGGGTACCTACAATGAGCAGTTCTTC. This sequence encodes CASSDPPGGTYNEQFF.

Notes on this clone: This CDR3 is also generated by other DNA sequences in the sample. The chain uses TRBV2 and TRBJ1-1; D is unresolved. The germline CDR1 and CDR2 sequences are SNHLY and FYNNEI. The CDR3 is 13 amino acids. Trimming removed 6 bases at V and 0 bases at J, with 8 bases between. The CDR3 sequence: CASRVSMNTEAFF. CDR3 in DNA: TGTGCCAGCAGGGTTTCCATGAACACTGAAGCTTTCTTT.

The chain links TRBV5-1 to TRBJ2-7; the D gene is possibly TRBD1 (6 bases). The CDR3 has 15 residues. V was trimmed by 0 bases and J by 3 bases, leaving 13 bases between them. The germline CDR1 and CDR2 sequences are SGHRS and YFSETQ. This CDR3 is CASSLGRTAVYEQYF. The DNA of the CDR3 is TGCGCCAGCAGCTTGGGCCGGACAGCAGTCTACGAGCAGTACTTC.

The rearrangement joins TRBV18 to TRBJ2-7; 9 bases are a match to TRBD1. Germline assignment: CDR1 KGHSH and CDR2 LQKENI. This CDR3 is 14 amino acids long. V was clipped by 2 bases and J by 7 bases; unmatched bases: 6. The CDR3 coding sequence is TGTGCCAGCTCACCAGGGACAGGGATGAAGGAGCAGTACTTC. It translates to CASSPGTGMKEQYF.

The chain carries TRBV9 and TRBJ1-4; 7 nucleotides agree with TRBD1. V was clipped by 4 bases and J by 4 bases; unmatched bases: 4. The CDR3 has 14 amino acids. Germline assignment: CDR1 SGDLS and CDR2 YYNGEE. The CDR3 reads CASSNDRDNEKLFF. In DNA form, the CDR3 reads TGTGCCAGCAGCAACGACAGGGATAATGAAAAACTGTTTTTT.

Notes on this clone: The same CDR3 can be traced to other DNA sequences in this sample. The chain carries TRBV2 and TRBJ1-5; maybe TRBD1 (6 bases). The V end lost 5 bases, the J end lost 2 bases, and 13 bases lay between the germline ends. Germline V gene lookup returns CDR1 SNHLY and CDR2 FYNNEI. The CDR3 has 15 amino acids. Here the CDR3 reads CASSPQGGGNQPQHF. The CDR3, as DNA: TGTGCCAGCAGTCCACAGGGTGGTGGCAATCAGCCCCAGCATTTT.

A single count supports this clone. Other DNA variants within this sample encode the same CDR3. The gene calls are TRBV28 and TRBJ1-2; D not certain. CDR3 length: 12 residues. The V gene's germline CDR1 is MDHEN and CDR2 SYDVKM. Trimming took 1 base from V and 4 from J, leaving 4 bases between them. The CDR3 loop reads CASSLSSYGYTF. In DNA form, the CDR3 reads TGTGCCAGCAGTTTATCTTCCTATGGCTACACCTTC.

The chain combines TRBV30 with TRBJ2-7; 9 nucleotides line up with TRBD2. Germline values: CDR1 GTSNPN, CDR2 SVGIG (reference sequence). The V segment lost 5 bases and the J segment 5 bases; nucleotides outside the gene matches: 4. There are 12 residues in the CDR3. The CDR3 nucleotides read TGTGCCTGGGGCTTAGCGGGGGACGAGCAGTACTTC. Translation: CAWGLAGDEQYF. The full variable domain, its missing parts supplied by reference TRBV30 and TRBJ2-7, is SQTIHQWPATLVQPVGSPLSLECTVEGTSNPNLYWYRQAAGRGLQLLFYSVGIGQISSEVPQNLSASRPQDRQFILSSKKLLLSDSGFYLCAWGLAGDEQYFGPGTRLTVT.

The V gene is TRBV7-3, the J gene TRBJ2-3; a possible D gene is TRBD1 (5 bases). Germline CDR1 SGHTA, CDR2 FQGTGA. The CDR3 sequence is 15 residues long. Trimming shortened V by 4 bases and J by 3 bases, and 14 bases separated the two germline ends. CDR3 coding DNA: TGTGCCAGCAGCTCGTCAGGGTACACGACAGATACGCAGTATTTT. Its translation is CASSSSGYTTDTQYF.

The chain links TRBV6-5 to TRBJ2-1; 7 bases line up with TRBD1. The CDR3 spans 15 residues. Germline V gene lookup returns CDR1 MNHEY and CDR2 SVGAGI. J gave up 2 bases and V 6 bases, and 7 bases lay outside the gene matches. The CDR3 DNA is TGTGCCAGCAGCCGGACAGGCCTAGCCTACAATGAGCAGTTCTTC. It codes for CASSRTGLAYNEQFF.

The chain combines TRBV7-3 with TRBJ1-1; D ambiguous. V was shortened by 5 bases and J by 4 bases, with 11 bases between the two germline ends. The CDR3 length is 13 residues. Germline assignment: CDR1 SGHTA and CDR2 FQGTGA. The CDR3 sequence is CASSIQQSTEAFF. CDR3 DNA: TGTGCCAGCAGCATACAACAGAGCACTGAAGCTTTCTTT.

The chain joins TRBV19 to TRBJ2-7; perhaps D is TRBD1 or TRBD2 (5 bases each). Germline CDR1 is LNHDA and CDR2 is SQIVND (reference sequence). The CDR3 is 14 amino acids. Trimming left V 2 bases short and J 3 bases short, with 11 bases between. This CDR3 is CASSIRGEVYEQYF. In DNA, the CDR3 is TGTGCCAGTAGTATAAGGGGAGAGGTCTACGAGCAGTACTTC.

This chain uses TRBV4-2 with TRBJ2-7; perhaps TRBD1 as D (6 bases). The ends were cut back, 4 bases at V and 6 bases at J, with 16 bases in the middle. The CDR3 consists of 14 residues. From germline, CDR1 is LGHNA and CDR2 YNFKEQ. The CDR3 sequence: CASSPTGSAVEQYF. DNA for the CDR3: TGTGCCAGCAGCCCAACAGGGTCGGCGGTCGAGCAGTACTTC.

The CDR3 loop is CASSARLAGGLTYNEQFF. CDR3 DNA: TGTGCCAGCAGCGCCCGACTAGCGGGAGGGCTCACCTACAATGAGCAGTTCTTC. The V gene is TRBV9, the J gene TRBJ2-1, with 14 bases aligning to TRBD2. There are 18 residues in the CDR3. Germline CDR1 and CDR2: SGDLS and YYNGEE. Losses at the gene ends were 3 bases for V and 2 bases for J; bases not matched to a gene: 7. The variable domain in full, with the rest retrieved from reference TRBV9 and TRBJ2-1, is DSGVTQTPKHLITATGQRVTLRCSPRSGDLSVYWYQQSLDQGLQFLIQYYNGEERAKGNILERFSAQQFPDLHSELNLSSLELGDSALYFCASSARLAGGLTYNEQFFGPGTRLTVL.

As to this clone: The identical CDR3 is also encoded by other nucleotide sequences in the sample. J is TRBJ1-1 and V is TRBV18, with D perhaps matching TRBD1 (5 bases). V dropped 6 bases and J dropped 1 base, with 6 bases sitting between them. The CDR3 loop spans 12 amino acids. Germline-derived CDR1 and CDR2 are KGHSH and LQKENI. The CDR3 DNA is TGTGCCAGCTCCCAGGGGAACACTGAAGCTTTCTTT. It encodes CASSQGNTEAFF.

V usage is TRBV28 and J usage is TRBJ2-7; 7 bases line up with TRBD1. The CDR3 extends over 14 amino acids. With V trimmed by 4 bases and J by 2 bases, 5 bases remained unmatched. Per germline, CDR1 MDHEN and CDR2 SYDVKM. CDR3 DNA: TGTGCCAGCAGTTCGGGACAGCCTACCTACGAGCAGTACTTC. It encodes CASSSGQPTYEQYF.